A single sample gave rise to the 26 T cell receptor beta chains below, sequenced in a study of T cells in Graves' hyperthyroidism and ophthalmopathy. RNA transcripts yielded amplified TCR beta CDR3 regions. When the TCR CDR3 underwent first-round RT-PCR, the HTBI primer set was used. TCRdb reprocessed the multiplex PCR reads with MiXCR, giving one entry per CDR3 protein. The sample comprises fewer than 650,000 distinct CDR3 sequences, around 15% of which are singletons, and 3.5% to 4.5% rests with the top ten. Sequencing used blood. Receptors were obtained from a middle-aged woman with Graves' ophthalmopathy.

This clonotype was seen a few times. The genes are TRBV6-1 and TRBJ2-5; 8 positions agree with TRBD1. Per the germline V gene, CDR1 is MNHNS and CDR2 is SASEGT. The CDR3 is 15 amino acids. Losses at the gene ends were 0 bases for V and 2 bases for J; bases not matched to a gene: 2. This CDR3 reads CASSEAGQGQETQYF. DNA of the CDR3: TGTGCCAGCAGTGAAGCCGGACAGGGTCAAGAGACCCAGTACTTC.

This clonotype was seen repeatedly, ten times or more. The rearrangement uses TRBV28 and TRBJ2-4; TRBD1 matches at 9 bases. V shed 6 bases, J shed 0 bases, and the junction held 15 bases outside the gene matches. CDR3 length equals 19 residues. In germline, CDR1 is MDHEN, CDR2 SYDVKM. CDR3 in amino acids: CASSPRQGEFSLAKNIQYF. The CDR3 DNA reads as TGTGCCAGCAGCCCAAGACAGGGGGAATTTTCCTTAGCCAAAAACATTCAGTACTTC.

This clonotype has a count of ten or more. The chain couples TRBV6-1 to TRBJ2-7, with D tentatively TRBD1 or TRBD2 (5 bases each). The CDR3 extends over 15 amino acids. Deletions cut 7 bases from V and 1 base from J, with 17 bases between. The germline V gene has CDR1 MNHNS and CDR2 SASEGT. DNA of the CDR3: TGTGCCAGCATGATCGGTTTTGGGGGATCCTACGAGCAGTACTTC. Its protein is CASMIGFGGSYEQYF.

In this sample, this clonotype turned up many times. The chain joins TRBV27 to TRBJ1-2, with no clear D. Germline V gene data show CDR1 as MNHEY and CDR2 as SMNVEV (reference sequence). Trimming shortened V by 4 bases and J by 8 bases, and 14 bases separated the two germline ends. This CDR3 is 13 amino acids long. The CDR3 DNA reads as TGTGCCAGCAGTTCGAGGGCTCTGCAGGGCTACACCTTC. Translation: CASSSRALQGYTF.

This clonotype was recorded a few times. The gene calls are TRBV7-6 and TRBJ1-2; D gene uncertain. CDR3 length equals 12 residues. Germline loops: CDR1 SGHVS, CDR2 FNYEAQ. The germline V and J ends were trimmed by 4 bases and 3 bases, with 6 bases remaining between them. The DNA for the CDR3 is TGTGCCAGCAGCTCCCGGGACTATGGCTACACCTTC. Protein sequence: CASSSRDYGYTF.

This clonotype has only one observation. The V gene is TRBV14, the J gene TRBJ1-2; TRBD1 is a possible D gene (6 bases). The CDR3 has 13 amino acids. V was clipped by 4 bases and J by 7 bases, with 13 bases between them. Germline V lookup: CDR1 SGHDN, CDR2 FVKESK. CDR3 region: CASSPQGIRGYTF. The CDR3 coding sequence is TGTGCCAGCAGCCCCCAGGGGATTCGTGGCTACACCTTC.

For the CDR3, the DNA is TGTGCCAGCAGTGAATTGGGACAGGATTACGAGCAGTACTTC. Its translation: CASSELGQDYEQYF. J is TRBJ2-7 and V is TRBV6-1; 8 bases align to TRBD1. Per germline, CDR1 MNHNS and CDR2 SASEGT. The CDR3 is 14 amino acids. Unmatched junction bases numbered 4, after V lost 2 bases and J lost 4 bases.

There are many counts of this clonotype. The chain recombines TRBV27 with TRBJ1-6, with TRBD1 matching over 8 bases. Germline V gives CDR1 MNHEY, CDR2 SMNVEV (reference sequence). CDR3 size: 14 residues. The V segment lost 5 bases and the J segment 10 bases; nucleotides outside the gene matches: 7. The CDR3 region is CASSPGQGWSPLHF. CDR3 bases: TGTGCCAGCAGTCCAGGACAGGGTTGGTCACCCCTCCACTTT.

A few counts support this clonotype. This sequence joins TRBV3-1 and TRBJ1-6, with no clear D. V was shortened by 6 bases and J by 0 bases, with 9 bases between the two germline ends. The CDR3 loop spans 15 amino acids. CDR1 and CDR2 from the germline V gene are LGHDT and YNNKEL (reference sequence). This chain's CDR3 is CASRFGSSYNSPLHF. In DNA form, the CDR3 reads TGTGCCAGCAGGTTTGGGAGCTCCTATAATTCACCCCTCCACTTT.

This clonotype was found many times. CDR3 coding DNA: TGCAGCGTTGTAGGCCAGGGGGTCAACGAGCAGTACTTC. Translated: CSVVGQGVNEQYF. The chain uses TRBV29-1 and TRBJ2-7; TRBD1 agrees at 7 bases. This CDR3 is built from 13 residues. The J segment lost 5 bases and the V segment lost 4 bases, leaving 8 bases of the junction unmatched. Germline V CDR1 and CDR2: SQVTM, ANQGSEA.

This clonotype was detected many times. CDR3 sequence (DNA): TGCGCCAGCAGCGAACCCCCGCCACCTTCAGGTGTGCAGTACTTC. It yields the protein CASSEPPPPSGVQYF. This chain joins TRBV5-1 and TRBJ2-7; no firm D call. In germline, CDR1 is SGHRS, CDR2 YFSETQ. V lost 4 bases and J 9 bases, leaving 23 bases between the germline ends. The CDR3 runs 15 residues. Complete variable domain (other parts from reference TRBV5-1 and TRBJ2-7): KAGVTQTPRYLIKTRGQQVTLSCSPISGHRSVSWYQQTPGQGLQFLFEYFSETQRNKGNFPGRFSGRQFSNSRSEMNVSTLELGDSALYLCASSEPPPPSGVQYFGPGTRLTVT.

This clonotype was seen many times. The CDR3 region is CASSDGRGETQYF. In DNA, the CDR3 is TGTGCCAGCAGTGATGGTCGAGGGGAGACCCAGTACTTC. The rearrangement uses TRBV2 and TRBJ2-5, with D tentatively TRBD2 (5 bases). The V end lost 3 bases, the J end lost 5 bases, and 10 bases lay between the germline ends. This CDR3 spans 13 amino acids. Germline V gene data show CDR1 as SNHLY and CDR2 as FYNNEI.

This clonotype occurred many times. The chain uses TRBV7-9 and TRBJ2-7; TRBD1 might be the D (5 bases). The ends were cut back, 2 bases at V and 2 bases at J, with 7 bases in the middle. The CDR3 extends over 13 amino acids. CDR1 SEHNR and CDR2 FQNEAQ come from the germline V gene (reference sequence). The CDR3 sequence is CASSLKGAYEQYF. As DNA, the CDR3 is TGTGCCAGCAGCTTAAAAGGGGCCTACGAGCAGTACTTC.

This clonotype was picked up a small number of times. The chain couples TRBV19 to TRBJ2-1; 7 bases fit TRBD1. V was pared by 4 bases and J by 2 bases, with 2 bases of the junction left unmatched. Germline V gene data show CDR1 as LNHDA and CDR2 as SQIVND (reference sequence). There are 14 residues in the CDR3. CDR3 coding DNA: TGTGCCAGTAGTAGCCAGGGGGCCTACAATGAGCAGTTCTTC. Its translation: CASSSQGAYNEQFF. Full variable domain (missing parts from reference TRBV19 and TRBJ2-1): DGGITQSPKYLFRKEGQNVTLSCEQNLNHDAMYWYRQDPGQGLRLIYYSQIVNDFQKGDIAEGYSVSREKKESFPLTVTSAQKNPTAFYLCASSSQGAYNEQFFGPGTRLTVL.

This clonotype was counted many times. The gene calls are TRBV12-3 or TRBV12-4 and TRBJ1-1; TRBD1 might be the D (6 bases). The CDR3 is 12 residues long. V lost 5 bases and J 8 bases, leaving 12 bases between the germline ends. CDR3 coding DNA: TGTGCCAGCAGTCGGAACAGGGCCGAAGCTTTCTTT. Protein: CASSRNRAEAFF.

This clonotype came up a few times. The chain joins TRBV4-1 to TRBJ2-7; the D is unclear. The germline CDR1 and CDR2 sequences are MGHRA and YSYEKL. This CDR3 spans 15 amino acids. The V end lost 1 base, the J end lost 2 bases, and 12 bases lay between the germline ends. The CDR3 loop is CASSQGERETYEQYF. The CDR3, as DNA: TGCGCCAGCAGCCAAGGTGAGCGAGAAACCTACGAGCAGTACTTC.

This clonotype was detected ten times or more. This chain's CDR3 is CASTDLGTGVNSPLHF. In nucleotides, the CDR3 is TGTGCCAGCACTGATCTGGGGACAGGGGTTAATTCACCCCTCCACTTT. The V gene is TRBV27, the J gene TRBJ1-6; 10 bases align to TRBD1. This CDR3 region has 16 residues. Trimming took 7 bases from V and 6 from J; bases not matched to a gene: 9. Per the germline V gene, CDR1 is MNHEY and CDR2 is SMNVEV (reference sequence).

The CDR3 DNA follows: TGTGCCAGCAGCTCGACTATCGAGCAGTACTTC. Translated, it gives CASSSTIEQYF. The chain joins TRBV11-2 to TRBJ2-7, with D tentatively TRBD2 (5 bases). The germline V gene encodes CDR1 SGHAT and CDR2 FQNNGV. There are 11 residues in the CDR3. V shed 4 bases and J shed 6 bases, with 7 bases lying between them.

V is TRBV30 and J is TRBJ2-2, with D possibly TRBD1 on 7 matching bases. Deletions cut 3 bases from V and 7 bases from J, with 15 bases between. The CDR3 extends over 14 amino acids. Germline loops: CDR1 GTSNPN, CDR2 SVGIG (reference sequence). CDR3 in amino acids: CAWRQTGRIGELFF. The CDR3, as DNA: TGTGCCTGGAGACAGACAGGGAGGATCGGGGAGCTGTTTTTT.

The CDR3 region is CASSTPTGPSLGEQYF. CDR3 in DNA: TGTGCCAGCAGCACGCCAACAGGGCCGTCTCTGGGGGAGCAGTACTTC. This chain links TRBV11-1 with TRBJ2-7; a possible D gene is TRBD1 (6 bases). Trimming took 5 bases from V and 7 from J, leaving 24 bases between them. Germline V gene data show CDR1 as SGHAT and CDR2 as FQDESV (reference sequence). The CDR3 length is 16 residues.

This clonotype was observed many times. V gene TRBV12-3 or TRBV12-4 combines with J gene TRBJ2-7; 8 bases map to TRBD2. The CDR3 spans 14 residues. Trimming removed 4 bases from V and 5 bases from J; junction bases left unmatched: 7. CDR3 nucleotide sequence: TGTGCCAGCAGTTCGATTGGGACTAGTCACGAGCAGTACTTC. This encodes CASSSIGTSHEQYF.

This clonotype was detected many times. This chain connects TRBV12-3 or TRBV12-4 to TRBJ2-5; D perhaps matches TRBD2 (6 bases). This CDR3 has 12 amino acids. Trimming pared 10 bases from V and 6 bases from J, leaving 15 bases between. In nucleotides, the CDR3 is TGTGCCACTCGGAGGGGTCCCCAGACCCAGTACTTC. This sequence encodes CATRRGPQTQYF.

This clonotype was recorded at least ten times. The chain couples TRBV13 to TRBJ2-3; unclear D gene. The CDR3 is made up of 14 amino acids. Between the trimmed V and J ends, which lost 1 base and 1 base, there was a span of 6 bases. CDR1 PRHDT and CDR2 FYEKMQ come from the germline V gene (reference sequence). CDR3 protein: CASSLEGCTDTQYF. The DNA for the CDR3 is TGTGCCAGCAGCTTAGAGGGCTGCACAGATACGCAGTATTTT.

This clonotype was seen many times. The junction does not match germline at one end; this may be a read error. The rearrangement joins TRBV12-3 or TRBV12-4 to TRBJ2-3, with 12 positions matching TRBD2. The CDR3 is made up of 15 amino acids. The CDR3 here is CANSFTLAGGGTQYF. Here the CDR3 DNA reads TGTGCCAACAGTTTTACACTAGCGGGAGGTGGGACGCAGTATTTT.

This clonotype was detected many times. The V call is TRBV4-3, the J call TRBJ2-7; TRBD2 aligns across 9 bases. Per germline, CDR1 LGHNA and CDR2 YSLEER. The CDR3 is 16 residues long. Germline trimming cut 0 bases from V and 4 bases from J; bases unmatched to any gene: 7. CDR3 DNA: TGCGCCAGCAGCCAAGACCCTAGCGGGGCAGGGTACGAGCAGTACTTC. This sequence encodes CASSQDPSGAGYEQYF.

CDR3 loop: CATSEIRQGSNQPQHF. The CDR3, as DNA: TGTGCCACCAGTGAAATCAGACAGGGAAGCAATCAGCCCCAGCATTTT. The genes are TRBV24-1 and TRBJ1-5; 7 positions agree with TRBD1. The CDR3 covers 16 residues. J was trimmed by 1 base and V by 4 bases; bases with no gene match: 6. CDR1 KGHDR and CDR2 SFDVKD come from the germline V gene.